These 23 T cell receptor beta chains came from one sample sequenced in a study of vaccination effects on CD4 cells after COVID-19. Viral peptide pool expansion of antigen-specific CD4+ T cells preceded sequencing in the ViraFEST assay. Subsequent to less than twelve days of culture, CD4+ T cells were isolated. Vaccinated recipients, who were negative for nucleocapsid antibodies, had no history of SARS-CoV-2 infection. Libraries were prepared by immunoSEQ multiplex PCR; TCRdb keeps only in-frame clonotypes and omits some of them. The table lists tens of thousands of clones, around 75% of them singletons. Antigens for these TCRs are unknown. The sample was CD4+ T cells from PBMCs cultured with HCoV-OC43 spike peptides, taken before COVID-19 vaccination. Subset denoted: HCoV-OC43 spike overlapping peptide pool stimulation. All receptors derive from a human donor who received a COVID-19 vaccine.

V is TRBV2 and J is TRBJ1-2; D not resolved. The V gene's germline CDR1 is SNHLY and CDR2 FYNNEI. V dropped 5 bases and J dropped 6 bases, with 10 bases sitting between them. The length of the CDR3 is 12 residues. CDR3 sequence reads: CASSTNRDGYTF. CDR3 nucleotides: TGTGCCAGCAGTACGAACAGAGATGGCTACACCTTC.

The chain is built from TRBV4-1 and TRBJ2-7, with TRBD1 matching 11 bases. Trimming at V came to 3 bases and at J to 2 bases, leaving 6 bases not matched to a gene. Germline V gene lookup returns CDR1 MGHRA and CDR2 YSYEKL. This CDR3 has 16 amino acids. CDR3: CASSQGTGGNAYEQYV. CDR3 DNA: TGCGCCAGCAGCCAGGGGACAGGGGGAAACGCCTACGAGCAGTACGTC.

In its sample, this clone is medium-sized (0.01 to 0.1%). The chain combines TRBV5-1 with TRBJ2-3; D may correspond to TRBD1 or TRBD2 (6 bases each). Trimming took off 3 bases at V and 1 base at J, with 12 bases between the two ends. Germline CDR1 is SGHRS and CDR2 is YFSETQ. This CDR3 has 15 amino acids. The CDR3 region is CASSSLGGGTDTQYF. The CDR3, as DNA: TGCGCCAGCAGCTCCCTGGGGGGCGGCACAGATACGCAGTATTTT.

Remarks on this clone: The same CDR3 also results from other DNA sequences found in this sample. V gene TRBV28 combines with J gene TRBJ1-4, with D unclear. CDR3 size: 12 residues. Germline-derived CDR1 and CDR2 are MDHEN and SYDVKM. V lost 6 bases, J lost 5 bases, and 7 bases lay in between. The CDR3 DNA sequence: TGTGCCAGCAGCCTCAGAAATGAAAAACTGTTTTTT. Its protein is CASSLRNEKLFF.

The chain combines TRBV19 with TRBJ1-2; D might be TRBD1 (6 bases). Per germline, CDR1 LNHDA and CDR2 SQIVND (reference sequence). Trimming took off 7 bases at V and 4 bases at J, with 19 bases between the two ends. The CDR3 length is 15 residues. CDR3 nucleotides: TGTGCCAGTACCCCAACCGGGGGGCAACCCTATGGCTACACCTTC. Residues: CASTPTGGQPYGYTF. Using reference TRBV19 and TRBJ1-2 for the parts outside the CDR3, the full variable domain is DGGITQSPKYLFRKEGQNVTLSCEQNLNHDAMYWYRQDPGQGLRLIYYSQIVNDFQKGDIAEGYSVSREKKESFPLTVTSAQKNPTAFYLCASTPTGGQPYGYTFGSGTRLTVV.

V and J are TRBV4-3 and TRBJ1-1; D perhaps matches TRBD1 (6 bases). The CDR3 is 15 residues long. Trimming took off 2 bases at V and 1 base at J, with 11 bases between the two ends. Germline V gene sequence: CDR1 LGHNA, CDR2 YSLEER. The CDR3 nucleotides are TGCGCCAGCAGCCAAATCGGACAGTCGAACACTGAAGCTTTCTTT. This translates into CASSQIGQSNTEAFF.

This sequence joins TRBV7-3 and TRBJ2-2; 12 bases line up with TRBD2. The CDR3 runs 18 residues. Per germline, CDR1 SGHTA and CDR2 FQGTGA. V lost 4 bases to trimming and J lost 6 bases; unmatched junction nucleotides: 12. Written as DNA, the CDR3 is TGTGCCAGCAGCTCAGGGGACCGACTAGCGGGGGACCCCGGGGAGCTGTTTTTT. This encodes CASSSGDRLAGDPGELFF.

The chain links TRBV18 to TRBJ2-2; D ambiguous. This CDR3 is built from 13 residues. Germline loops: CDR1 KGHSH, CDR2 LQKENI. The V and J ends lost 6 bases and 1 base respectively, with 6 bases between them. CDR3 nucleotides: TGTGCCAGCTCCCCCGGGAACACCGGGGAGCTGTTTTTT. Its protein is CASSPGNTGELFF.

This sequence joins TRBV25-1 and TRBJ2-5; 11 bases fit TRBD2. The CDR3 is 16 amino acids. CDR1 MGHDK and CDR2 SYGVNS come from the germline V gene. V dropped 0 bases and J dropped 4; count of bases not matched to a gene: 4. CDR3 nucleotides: TGTGCCAGCAGTGAATACCTAGCGGGGGGCAGAGAGACCCAGTACTTC. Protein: CASSEYLAGGRETQYF.

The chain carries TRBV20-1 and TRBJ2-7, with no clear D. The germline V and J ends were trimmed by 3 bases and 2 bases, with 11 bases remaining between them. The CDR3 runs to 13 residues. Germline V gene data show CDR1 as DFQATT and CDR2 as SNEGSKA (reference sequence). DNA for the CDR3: TGCAGTGCTAGTACCCTTACCCCCTACGAGCAGTACGTC. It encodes CSASTLTPYEQYV.

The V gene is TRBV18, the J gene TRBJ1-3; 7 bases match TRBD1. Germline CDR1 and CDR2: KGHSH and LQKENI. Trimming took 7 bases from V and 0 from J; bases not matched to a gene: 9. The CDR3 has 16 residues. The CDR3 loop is CASFRPGQSSGNTIYF. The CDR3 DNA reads TGTGCCAGCTTTCGACCGGGACAGAGCTCTGGAAACACCATATATTTT.

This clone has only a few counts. CDR3 in amino acids: CASRDPGTPYEQYV. CDR3 nucleotide sequence: TGTGCCAGCAGGGACCCCGGGACTCCTTACGAGCAGTACGTC. This chain connects TRBV6-5 to TRBJ2-7, with D possibly matching TRBD2 (6 bases). The length of the CDR3 is 14 residues. The germline V gene has CDR1 MNHEY and CDR2 SVGAGI. V gave up 6 bases and J gave up 4 bases, with 16 bases separating them.

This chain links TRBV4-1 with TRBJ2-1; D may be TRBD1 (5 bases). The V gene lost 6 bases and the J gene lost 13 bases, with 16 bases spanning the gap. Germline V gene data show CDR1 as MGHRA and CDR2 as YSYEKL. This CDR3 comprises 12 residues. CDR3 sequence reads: CASSPTPGHQFF. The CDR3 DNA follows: TGCGCCAGCAGTCCGACGCCAGGACACCAGTTCTTC.

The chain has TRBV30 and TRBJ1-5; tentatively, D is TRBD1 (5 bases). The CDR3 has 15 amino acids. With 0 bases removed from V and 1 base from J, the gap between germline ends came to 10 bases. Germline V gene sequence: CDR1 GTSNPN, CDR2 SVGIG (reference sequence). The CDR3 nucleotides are TGTGCCTGGAGTGTAGCAGGGTTAAGCAATCAGCCCCAGCATTTT. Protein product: CAWSVAGLSNQPQHF.

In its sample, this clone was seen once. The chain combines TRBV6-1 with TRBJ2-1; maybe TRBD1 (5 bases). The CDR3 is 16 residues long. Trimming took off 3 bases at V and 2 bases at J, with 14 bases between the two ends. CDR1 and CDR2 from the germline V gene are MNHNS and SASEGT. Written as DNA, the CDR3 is TGTGCCAGCAGTGAGTTCAGGGCATCCCCCTACAATGAGCAGTTCTTC. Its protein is CASSEFRASPYNEQFF.

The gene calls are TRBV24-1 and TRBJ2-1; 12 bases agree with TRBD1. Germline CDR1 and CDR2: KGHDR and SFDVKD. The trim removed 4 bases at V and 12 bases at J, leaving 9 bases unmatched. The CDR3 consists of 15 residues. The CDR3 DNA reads TGTGCCACCAGTGACTCCGGGACAGGGGGCGCAGGGCAGTTCTTC. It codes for CATSDSGTGGAGQFF.

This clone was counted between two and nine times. CDR3 coding DNA: TGTGCCAGCAGCGTAGGGATACAGGGGCCAACTAATGAAAAACTGTTTTTT. It encodes CASSVGIQGPTNEKLFF. This rearrangement joins TRBV9 to TRBJ1-4; 7 bases map to TRBD1. The germline V gene has CDR1 SGDLS and CDR2 YYNGEE. The CDR3 extends over 17 amino acids. V lost 0 bases, J lost 0 bases, and 5 bases stayed unmatched.

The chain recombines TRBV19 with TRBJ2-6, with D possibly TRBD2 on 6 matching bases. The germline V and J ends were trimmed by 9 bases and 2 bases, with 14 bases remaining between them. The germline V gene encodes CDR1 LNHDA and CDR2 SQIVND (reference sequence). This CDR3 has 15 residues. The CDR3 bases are TGTGCCAGCTTCCCGGGGGACGCTGGGGCCAACGTCCTGACTTTC. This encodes CASFPGDAGANVLTF.

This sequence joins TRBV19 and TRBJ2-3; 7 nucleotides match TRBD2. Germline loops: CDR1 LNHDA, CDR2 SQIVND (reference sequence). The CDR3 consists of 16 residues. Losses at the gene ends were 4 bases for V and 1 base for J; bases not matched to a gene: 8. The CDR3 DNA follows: TGTGCCAGTAGTAAGAGTTCGGGGGGACGCACAGATACGCAGTATTTT. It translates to CASSKSSGGRTDTQYF.

CDR3 bases: TGTGCCAGCAGCTTCAGGGGAGGCGGGGAGACCCAGTACTTC. It translates to CASSFRGGGETQYF. This chain connects TRBV7-3 to TRBJ2-5, with D perhaps being TRBD1 or TRBD2 (6 bases each). Trimming took 3 bases from V and 5 from J, leaving 13 bases between them. This CDR3 is built from 14 residues. Germline V lookup: CDR1 SGHTA, CDR2 FQGTGA.

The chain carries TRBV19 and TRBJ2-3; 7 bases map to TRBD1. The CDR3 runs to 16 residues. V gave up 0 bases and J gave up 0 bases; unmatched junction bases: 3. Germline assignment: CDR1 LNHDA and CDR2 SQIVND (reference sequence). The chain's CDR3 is CASSIDDRESTDTQYF. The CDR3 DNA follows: TGTGCCAGTAGTATAGATGACAGGGAGAGCACAGATACGCAGTATTTT.

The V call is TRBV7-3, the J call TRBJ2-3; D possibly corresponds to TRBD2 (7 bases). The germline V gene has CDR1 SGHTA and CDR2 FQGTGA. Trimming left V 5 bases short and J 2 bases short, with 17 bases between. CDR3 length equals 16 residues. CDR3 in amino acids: CASSPGVRGPTDTQYF. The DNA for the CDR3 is TGTGCCAGCAGCCCTGGGGTGCGGGGGCCCACAGATACGCAGTATTTT.

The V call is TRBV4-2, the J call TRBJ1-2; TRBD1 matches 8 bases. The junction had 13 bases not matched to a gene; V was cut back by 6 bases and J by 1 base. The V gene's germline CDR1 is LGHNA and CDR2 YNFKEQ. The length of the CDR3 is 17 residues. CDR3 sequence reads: CASRPGGTGGINYGYTF. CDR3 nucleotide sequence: TGTGCCAGCAGACCAGGGGGAACAGGGGGGATTAACTATGGCTACACCTTC.